Following are 27 T cell receptor beta chains from one sample sequenced in a study of radiation and T cells in renal cell carcinoma. The assay was immunoSEQ multiplex PCR, and TCRdb's table has in-frame clones only and misses some. The table has 110,000 to 150,000 clones, around four fifths seen once. Documented time point: baseline pretreatment blood. Treatment: 15 Gy SBRT to primary tumor, nephrectomy 4 weeks later. Specimen: blood, collected from a patient whose treatment included radiotherapy and nephrectomy. These receptors came from a woman aged 45-60 years with renal cell carcinoma.

The chain carries TRBV30 and TRBJ2-5; D is possibly TRBD1 or TRBD2 (5 bases each). V was pared by 5 bases and J by 5 bases, with 12 bases between. This CDR3 is 12 amino acids long. CDR1 and CDR2 (germline): GTSNPN, SVGIG (reference sequence). The CDR3 bases are TGTGCCTGGGAGCAGGGCGGGGAGACCCAGTACTTC. Its translation: CAWEQGGETQYF. The full variable domain, completed using reference TRBV30 and TRBJ2-5, is SQTIHQWPATLVQPVGSPLSLECTVEGTSNPNLYWYRQAAGRGLQLLFYSVGIGQISSEVPQNLSASRPQDRQFILSSKKLLLSDSGFYLCAWEQGGETQYFGPGTRLLVL.

The count of this clone is one. This chain uses TRBV7-2 with TRBJ1-2; D not resolved. There are 14 residues in the CDR3. V lost 1 base and J lost 5, with 11 bases in between. Germline V gene lookup returns CDR1 SGHTA and CDR2 FQGNSA. The CDR3 nucleotides are TGTGCCAGCAGCTTAGAAGGGCAGCCATATGGCTACACCTTC. Residues: CASSLEGQPYGYTF.

This clone was detected once. V is TRBV2 and J is TRBJ2-7; D may be TRBD1 or TRBD2 (5 bases each). CDR1 is SNHLY, CDR2 FYNNEI, per germline. The CDR3 totals 14 residues. Trimming cost V 7 bases and J 3 bases, with 16 bases left between them. In DNA form, the CDR3 reads TGTGCCAGCACCGGGGTCGTCCAGGGCTACGAGCAGTACTTC. Translating it yields CASTGVVQGYEQYF.

This clone was recorded once. The rearrangement uses TRBV19 and TRBJ2-5; 9 bases agree with TRBD1. CDR1 is LNHDA, CDR2 SQIVND, per germline (reference sequence). The CDR3 has 14 residues. Trimming removed 6 bases from V and 5 bases from J; junction bases left unmatched: 7. In DNA, the CDR3 is TGTGCCAGTAGCCCGGGACAGGGAGGGGAGACCCAGTACTTC. Translation: CASSPGQGGETQYF.

This chain connects TRBV6-6 to TRBJ1-2; D not certain. Trimming left V 5 bases short and J 4 bases short, with 11 bases between. Germline V gene sequence: CDR1 MNHNY, CDR2 SVGAGI (reference sequence). This CDR3 region has 13 residues. The CDR3 DNA sequence: TGTGCCAGCAGTCCAGGCCCAATCTATGGCTACACCTTC. It encodes CASSPGPIYGYTF.

The sample holds one count of this clone. The gene calls are TRBV28 and TRBJ1-6, with D unclear. V was trimmed by 3 bases and J by 3 bases, leaving 9 bases between them. From germline, CDR1 is MDHEN and CDR2 SYDVKM. CDR3 length: 15 amino acids. The CDR3 protein is CASSFPVGYNSPLHF. In nucleotides, the CDR3 is TGTGCCAGCAGTTTCCCGGTTGGCTATAATTCACCCCTCCACTTT.

This clone showed up just once. The chain combines TRBV5-1 with TRBJ2-2, with D possibly matching TRBD2 (5 bases). From germline, CDR1 is SGHRS and CDR2 YFSETQ. The CDR3 covers 14 residues. V was trimmed by 7 bases and J by 7 bases, leaving 17 bases between them. The CDR3 DNA sequence: TGCGCCAGCGAAAGGGCTAACCGGGACGGGGAGCTGTTTTTT. Translated: CASERANRDGELFF.

This CDR3 is CASSLAGYEQYF. The CDR3 region has the DNA TGTGCCAGCAGCCTAGCGGGATACGAGCAGTACTTC. V and J are TRBV14 and TRBJ2-7; 8 nucleotides match TRBD2. Per germline, CDR1 SGHDN and CDR2 FVKESK. The CDR3 is 12 residues long. After removal of 4 bases from V and 4 bases from J, the junction contained 0 bases not matched to a gene.

The rearrangement uses TRBV5-6 and TRBJ2-7, with D maybe TRBD2 (5 bases). The germline V and J ends were trimmed by 3 bases and 2 bases, with 15 bases remaining between them. The V gene's germline CDR1 is SGHDT and CDR2 YYEEEE. The length of the CDR3 is 15 residues. The CDR3 DNA is TGTGCCAGCAGCTCCCTCAGTGGACTGGCCTACGAGCAGTACTTC. Encoded protein: CASSSLSGLAYEQYF.

J is TRBJ2-7 and V is TRBV7-9; D possibly corresponds to TRBD1 (6 bases). Trimming stripped 3 bases from V and 6 bases from J, with 9 bases between. Germline V gene sequence: CDR1 SEHNR, CDR2 FQNEAQ (reference sequence). CDR3 length: 12 residues. CDR3 sequence (DNA): TGTGCCAGCAGCTTTACGGACAGCGAGCAGTACTTC. Its translation is CASSFTDSEQYF.

The chain recombines TRBV7-2 with TRBJ2-5, with TRBD1 as a possible D gene (5 bases). This CDR3 has 14 amino acids. V was cut by 5 bases and J by 4 bases, with 14 bases left in between. The germline gives CDR1 SGHTA, CDR2 FQGNSA. The CDR3 reads CASSLFQGRETQYF. CDR3 nucleotides: TGTGCCAGCAGCCTCTTCCAGGGTCGAGAGACCCAGTACTTC.

The chain is built from TRBV7-9 and TRBJ2-6; tentatively, D is TRBD2 (7 bases). Germline CDR1 and CDR2: SEHNR and FQNEAQ (reference sequence). The CDR3 sequence is 14 residues long. With 8 bases removed from V and 0 bases from J, the gap between germline ends came to 8 bases. Here the CDR3 reads CASGGASGANVLTF. In DNA form, the CDR3 reads TGTGCCAGCGGGGGGGCCTCTGGGGCCAACGTCCTGACTTTC.

V gene TRBV30 combines with J gene TRBJ2-7, with D perhaps being TRBD1 or TRBD2 (5 bases each). V was clipped by 6 bases and J by 6 bases, with 12 bases between them. Looked up from germline, CDR1 is GTSNPN and CDR2 is SVGIG (reference sequence). This CDR3 comprises 11 residues. The CDR3 bases are TGTGCCTGTCGCGTGGGACCCGAGCAGTACTTC. Its translation: CACRVGPEQYF.

This chain connects TRBV5-1 to TRBJ2-6; D remains ambiguous. CDR1 is SGHRS and CDR2 is YFSETQ in the germline V gene. CDR3 length: 17 amino acids. The V end was cut by 4 bases, the J end by 4 bases, with 18 bases between. The CDR3 loop reads CASSLQPPGVGANVLTF. In DNA, the CDR3 is TGCGCCAGCAGCCTTCAACCCCCCGGAGTCGGGGCCAACGTCCTGACTTTC.

The chain carries TRBV27 and TRBJ1-5; D may be TRBD1 (6 bases). This CDR3 region has 15 residues. Between the trimmed V and J ends, which lost 5 bases and 1 base, there was a span of 12 bases. Germline assignment: CDR1 MNHEY and CDR2 SMNVEV (reference sequence). The CDR3 sequence is CASSAIQGSNQPQHF. CDR3 DNA sequence: TGTGCCAGCAGTGCAATACAGGGAAGCAATCAGCCCCAGCATTTT.

V gene TRBV27 combines with J gene TRBJ1-2; D remains ambiguous. Deletions cut 5 bases from V and 2 bases from J, with 15 bases between. This CDR3 contains 15 residues. Germline CDR1 and CDR2: MNHEY and SMNVEV (reference sequence). The CDR3 nucleotides are TGTGCCAGCAGTGCGTCCGGGCAGTTAAACTATGGCTACACCTTC. Translation: CASSASGQLNYGYTF.

This chain uses TRBV14 with TRBJ2-5; D may correspond to TRBD1 or TRBD2 (5 bases each). The germline V gene has CDR1 SGHDN and CDR2 FVKESK. The CDR3 covers 16 residues. The ends were cut back, 1 base at V and 5 bases at J, with 17 bases in the middle. CDR3 in DNA: TGTGCCAGCAGCCAAGTCGAGGGTTCCAGGGCGGAGACCCAGTACTTC. Amino acid sequence: CASSQVEGSRAETQYF.

In this sample, this clone turned up once. The chain is built from TRBV7-2 and TRBJ1-5, with D possibly matching TRBD1 (5 bases). Germline V lookup: CDR1 SGHTA, CDR2 FQGNSA. This CDR3 region has 13 residues. The V gene lost 3 bases and the J gene lost 5 bases, with 8 bases spanning the gap. CDR3 bases: TGTGCCAGCAGCTTGTCCAGGGATCAGCCCCAGCATTTT. Protein: CASSLSRDQPQHF.

This chain uses TRBV10-1 with TRBJ2-3; a possible D gene is TRBD2 (6 bases). CDR1 and CDR2 (germline): WNHNN, SYGVQD (reference sequence). This CDR3 spans 14 amino acids. V lost 5 bases to trimming and J lost 0 bases, with 9 bases between them. CDR3 residues: CASSLSGSTDTQYF. Here the CDR3 DNA reads TGCGCCAGCAGTCTGAGCGGGAGCACAGATACGCAGTATTTT.

The chain recombines TRBV4-1 with TRBJ1-4; the D is unclear. Trimming left V 4 bases short and J 8 bases short, with 11 bases between. The CDR3 is 13 residues long. The germline gives CDR1 MGHRA, CDR2 YSYEKL. The CDR3 sequence: CASSPQPGEKLFF. The CDR3 region has the DNA TGCGCCAGCAGCCCACAACCCGGGGAAAAACTGTTTTTT.

The CDR3 is CASSYPGPRHEQFF. The CDR3 coding sequence is TGTGCCAGCAGTTACCCGGGACCGCGGCATGAGCAGTTCTTC. The rearrangement links TRBV6-5 to TRBJ2-1; D is tentatively TRBD1 or TRBD2 (5 bases each). Germline CDR1 and CDR2: MNHEY and SVGAGI. Trimming stripped 2 bases from V and 8 bases from J, with 13 bases between. This CDR3 contains 14 residues.

The genes are TRBV29-1 and TRBJ1-1; no clear D. There are 13 residues in the CDR3. V lost 5 bases to trimming and J lost 1 base, with 11 bases between them. Germline-derived CDR1 and CDR2 are SQVTM and ANQGSEA. The CDR3 DNA sequence: TGCAGCGTTTCTGAGACGGAGAACACTGAAGCTTTCTTT. This translates into CSVSETENTEAFF.

CDR3 DNA: TGTGCCTGGAGTGCGGGGGATTATGAGCAGTTCTTC. Protein: CAWSAGDYEQFF. The chain links TRBV30 to TRBJ2-1; D might be TRBD2 (6 bases). The CDR3 consists of 12 residues. Per germline, CDR1 GTSNPN and CDR2 SVGIG (reference sequence). Trimming pared 1 base from V and 8 bases from J, leaving 9 bases between. Based on the CDR3 plus reference TRBV30 and TRBJ2-1, the full variable domain is SQTIHQWPATLVQPVGSPLSLECTVEGTSNPNLYWYRQAAGRGLQLLFYSVGIGQISSEVPQNLSASRPQDRQFILSSKKLLLSDSGFYLCAWSAGDYEQFFGPGTRLTVL.

The chain links TRBV9 to TRBJ1-5; D remains ambiguous. Trimming shortened V by 0 bases and J by 7 bases, and 14 bases separated the two germline ends. CDR1 is SGDLS and CDR2 is YYNGEE in the germline V gene. The CDR3 totals 15 residues. Written as DNA, the CDR3 is TGTGCCAGCAGCGTAGATATGAGTGTGGGGCAGCCCCAGCATTTT. This encodes CASSVDMSVGQPQHF.

This chain links TRBV11-2 with TRBJ1-5, with a tentative D call TRBD1 (6 bases). CDR3 length: 15 amino acids. Per the germline V gene, CDR1 is SGHAT and CDR2 is FQNNGV. V was clipped by 4 bases and J by 6 bases, with 16 bases between them. DNA of the CDR3: TGTGCCAGCAGCTCAACGAGGGGGATGGGTCAGCCCCAGCATTTT. The encoded protein is CASSSTRGMGQPQHF. Drawing the rest from reference TRBV11-2 and TRBJ1-5, the complete variable domain is EAGVAQSPRYKIIEKRQSVAFWCNPISGHATLYWYQQILGQGPKLLIQFQNNGVVDDSQLPKDRFSAERLKGVDSTLKIQPAKLEDSAVYLCASSSTRGMGQPQHFGDGTRLSIL.

The V and J genes are TRBV5-1 and TRBJ1-1; D might be TRBD1 (5 bases). The V and J ends lost 5 bases and 1 base respectively, with 12 bases between them. Germline assignment: CDR1 SGHRS and CDR2 YFSETQ. The CDR3 sequence is 14 residues long. CDR3 loop: CASSQGGTNTEAFF. For the CDR3, the DNA is TGCGCCAGCAGTCAGGGCGGAACGAACACTGAAGCTTTCTTT.

This clone was detected only a few times. V gene TRBV10-3 combines with J gene TRBJ2-7, with D possibly called TRBD1 or TRBD2 (5 bases each). Between the trimmed V and J ends, which lost 4 bases and 5 bases, there was a span of 12 bases. The CDR3 sequence is 13 residues long. Germline assignment: CDR1 ENHRY and CDR2 SYGVKD. The CDR3 DNA is TGTGCCATCAGTGTCCCGGGACGGGACGAGCAGTACTTC. Translation: CAISVPGRDEQYF.